The present TCR beta chain was sequenced within a study of T-cell memory formation after mild COVID-19. The study, taken as a whole, reports: Proof of SARS-CoV-2 specificity was absent for the second-wave clones that crested on day 37.

As for this clonotype: The target antigen is unknown.

Constant-segment primers served in 5'RACE that generated TCR alpha and TCR beta cDNA libraries bearing sample barcodes and UMIs. TCRdb re-analysed the 5' RACE reads in MiXCR, keeping a single row per CDR3 protein. The top ten hold about 20% of the sample, which has 280,000 or so distinct CDR3 sequences, approximately 8% seen once. The sequenced sample consisted of PBMCs or a T cell subset sorted from them (not recorded which). This sequence originates from a man aged 18 to 29 who had mild COVID-19 (a few samples of this study predate the infection). Cell type and time point are not known.

In DNA, the CDR3 is TGCGCCAGCAGCCCACCGTCGGTGACCGGGGAGCTGTTTTTT. It is translated as CASSPPSVTGELFF. The chain joins TRBV5-1 to TRBJ2-2, with D uncertain. V dropped 4 bases and J dropped 5 bases, with 12 bases sitting between them. Germline CDR1 is SGHRS and CDR2 is YFSETQ. This CDR3 is 14 amino acids long.